A single sample gave rise to the 15 T cell receptor beta chains below, sequenced in a study of response to subunit inactivated influenza vaccine. TCRdb re-called the RT-PCR reads through MiXCR, storing one row per CDR3 protein. This table holds hundreds of thousands of distinct CDR3 sequences, roughly 27% found once. The specimen comprised CD4+ T cells sorted from PBMCs, sampled 5 to 6 days after vaccination. Receptors were obtained from a man over 45 who received an inactivated influenza vaccine.

This sequence joins TRBV20-1 and TRBJ2-6; possible D gene TRBD2, 5 bases. The CDR3 is 15 residues long. Germline CDR1 reads DFQATT; CDR2 reads SNEGSKA (reference sequence). The V end was cut by 6 bases, the J end by 0 bases, with 12 bases between. The CDR3 spells CSAQLSGSGANVLTF. CDR3 coding DNA: TGCAGTGCGCAACTAAGCGGCTCTGGGGCCAACGTCCTGACTTTC.

This chain connects TRBV20-1 to TRBJ1-6; D gene unclear. In germline, CDR1 is DFQATT, CDR2 SNEGSKA (reference sequence). V lost 2 bases, J lost 10 bases, and 12 bases lay in between. The CDR3 spans 13 residues. The CDR3 coding sequence is TGCAGTGCTAGAAATGTACAGCGATCACCCCTCCACTTT. Translation: CSARNVQRSPLHF.

A word on this clonotype: A much larger clonotype is one base distant, so this may be a read error. V usage is TRBV12-3 or TRBV12-4 and J usage is TRBJ1-4, with D unclear. The CDR3 is made up of 15 amino acids. Trimming cost V 1 base and J 6 bases, with 12 bases left between them. CDR3 DNA: TGTGCCAGCAGTTTAGGTGGAACAAAGGATGAAAAACTGTTTTTT. Protein sequence: CASSLGGTKDEKLFF.

This clonotype came up a few times. V usage is TRBV5-1 and J usage is TRBJ2-1; D is ambiguous. V was trimmed by 4 bases and J by 4 bases, leaving 12 bases between them. The CDR3 is 14 amino acids. The V gene's germline CDR1 is SGHRS and CDR2 YFSETQ. Here the CDR3 DNA reads TGCGCCAGCAGCCAGGCCCCAGAGTACAATGAGCAGTTCTTC. Protein product: CASSQAPEYNEQFF.

The V call is TRBV15, the J call TRBJ2-3, with 8 bases fitting TRBD2. The CDR3 is made up of 16 amino acids. CDR1 is LNHNV, CDR2 YYDKDF, per germline (reference sequence). V gave up 3 bases and J gave up 3 bases; unmatched junction bases: 8. CDR3 residues: CATSRYRAGGTDTQYF. Written as DNA, the CDR3 is TGTGCCACCAGCAGGTACAGGGCGGGGGGAACAGATACGCAGTATTTT.

J is TRBJ1-3 and V is TRBV9; unclear D gene. Trimming shortened V by 3 bases and J by 0 bases, and 10 bases separated the two germline ends. The CDR3 totals 15 residues. CDR1 SGDLS and CDR2 YYNGEE come from the germline V gene. The CDR3 loop reads CASSARRSSGNTIYF. The CDR3 nucleotides read TGTGCCAGCAGCGCGCGGCGAAGCTCTGGAAACACCATATATTTT.

J is TRBJ2-1 and V is TRBV4-2, with 8 bases identical to TRBD2. From germline, CDR1 is LGHNA and CDR2 YNFKEQ. The junction had 6 bases not matched to a gene; V was cut back by 2 bases and J by 9 bases. CDR3 length: 14 amino acids. CDR3 bases: TGTGCCAGCAGCCAACCTCCGACTAGCGTTGAGCAGTTCTTC. This encodes CASSQPPTSVEQFF.

The chain recombines TRBV15 with TRBJ2-1, with 11 bases lining up with TRBD2. The CDR3 contains 13 residues. Trimming cost V 6 bases and J 12 bases; bases outside gene matches: 7. In germline, CDR1 is LNHNV, CDR2 YYDKDF (reference sequence). Here the CDR3 DNA reads TGTGCCACCAGGGCGACTAGCGGGGCTTCGCAGTTCTTC. Translation gives CATRATSGASQFF. The full variable domain, with the rest looked up from reference TRBV15 and TRBJ2-1, is DAMVIQNPRYQVTQFGKPVTLSCSQTLNHNVMYWYQQKSSQAPKLLFHYYDKDFNNEADTPDNFQSRRPNTSFCFLDIRSPGLGDTAMYLCATRATSGASQFFGPGTRLTVL.

This clonotype has a handful of counts. This chain joins TRBV29-1 and TRBJ2-5; D is uncertain. CDR3 length: 13 residues. Germline V gene lookup returns CDR1 SQVTM and CDR2 ANQGSEA. The V end was cut by 4 bases, the J end by 2 bases, with 11 bases between. The CDR3: CSVGTVRQETQYF. CDR3 bases: TGCAGCGTTGGGACGGTGAGACAAGAGACCCAGTACTTC.

V is TRBV7-9 and J is TRBJ2-4; no clear D gene. Trimming stripped 5 bases from V and 2 bases from J, with 19 bases between. CDR3 length: 17 residues. CDR1 SEHNR and CDR2 FQNEAQ come from the germline V gene (reference sequence). DNA of the CDR3: TGTGCCAGCAGCCCGTTCGGAGAGCTTTCGACCAAAAACATTCAGTACTTC. Translation: CASSPFGELSTKNIQYF.

There are a few counts of this clonotype. The genes are TRBV20-1 and TRBJ2-2; D possibly uses TRBD1 or TRBD2 (6 bases each). V lost 2 bases and J lost 2, with 12 bases in between. The CDR3 runs 15 residues. Germline assignment: CDR1 DFQATT and CDR2 SNEGSKA (reference sequence). As DNA, the CDR3 is TGCAGTGCTAGAATGGGGGGCTTTAACACCGGGGAGCTGTTTTTT. This gives the protein CSARMGGFNTGELFF.

This sequence joins TRBV10-3 and TRBJ2-1; perhaps TRBD2 as D (6 bases). In germline, CDR1 is ENHRY, CDR2 SYGVKD. The CDR3 covers 18 residues. Trimming pared 4 bases from V and 0 bases from J, leaving 19 bases between. CDR3 region: CAISGGGQAESSYNEQFF. The CDR3 coding sequence is TGTGCCATCAGTGGAGGAGGGCAGGCAGAAAGCTCCTACAATGAGCAGTTCTTC.

Only one count was recorded for this clonotype. The chain joins TRBV5-1 to TRBJ1-1, with 12 bases aligning to TRBD1. Germline CDR1 reads SGHRS; CDR2 reads YFSETQ. The V gene end was trimmed by 0 bases and the J gene end by 1 base; junction bases not matched to a gene: 4. This CDR3 has 17 residues. CDR3 in DNA: TGCGCCAGCAGCTTGGCGGGACAGGGGGCCGGGAACACTGAAGCTTTCTTT. It codes for CASSLAGQGAGNTEAFF.

V gene TRBV16 combines with J gene TRBJ2-3; TRBD2 is a possible D gene (5 bases). With 3 bases removed from V and 0 bases from J, the gap between germline ends came to 13 bases. The germline V gene has CDR1 KGHSY and CDR2 FQNENV. The length of the CDR3 is 16 residues. DNA of the CDR3: TGTGCCAGCAGCCACCATGGACTGTCTAGCACAGATACGCAGTATTTT. This encodes CASSHHGLSSTDTQYF.

This chain uses TRBV20-1 with TRBJ1-2; D is uncertain. Germline assignment: CDR1 DFQATT and CDR2 SNEGSKA (reference sequence). Trimming cost V 1 base and J 0 bases, with 15 bases left between them. CDR3 length: 16 residues. The CDR3 sequence: CSARVRMGGSNYGYTF. The CDR3 region has the DNA TGCAGTGCTAGAGTCAGAATGGGCGGTTCTAACTATGGCTACACCTTC.